This T cell receptor beta chain was recorded in a study of control samples from healthy donors and cancer patients. V lost 5 bases and J lost 0, with 16 bases in between. Germline V gene data show CDR1 as MNHNY and CDR2 as SVGAGI (reference sequence). The CDR3 has 16 residues. Produced via immunoSEQ multiplex PCR; TCRdb's table is partial and in-frame only. Counted here are about 82,000 clones, about 93% occurring once; the ten biggest clones make up around 5%. The V gene is TRBV6-6, the J gene TRBJ1-2, with a tentative D call TRBD1 (6 bases). Source material: blood. This sequence was found in a young woman in good health. The CDR3 region is CASSPLGGGTNYGYTF. The CDR3 DNA reads as TGTGCCAGCAGTCCCCTAGGGGGGGGTACTAACTATGGCTACACCTTC.